These 10 T cell receptor beta chains were all obtained from the same sample, sequenced in a study of cytomegalovirus exposure and HLA in healthy donors. The PCR made use of 60 Vbeta and 13 Jbeta primers. Assay used: immunoSEQ multiplex PCR; TCRdb lists only in-frame clones, some missing. The profile shows about 180,000 clones, about 80% of them singletons. The sample consisted of PBMCs. All receptors come from a man in his forties or fifties in good health and CMV-seronegative.

The chain employs TRBV19 and TRBJ1-1; D is possibly TRBD1 (6 bases). The CDR3 loop spans 15 amino acids. The V end lost 9 bases, the J end lost 1 base, and 18 bases lay between the germline ends. The germline V gene encodes CDR1 LNHDA and CDR2 SQIVND (reference sequence). The CDR3 region has the DNA TGTGCCAGCCTGGACAGCAGAAGAGGGAACACTGAAGCTTTCTTT. It codes for CASLDSRRGNTEAFF. The full variable domain, rest sourced from reference TRBV19 and TRBJ1-1, is DGGITQSPKYLFRKEGQNVTLSCEQNLNHDAMYWYRQDPGQGLRLIYYSQIVNDFQKGDIAEGYSVSREKKESFPLTVTSAQKNPTAFYLCASLDSRRGNTEAFFGQGTRLTVV.

The chain couples TRBV6-6 to TRBJ2-5, with D perhaps matching TRBD1 (6 bases). Germline CDR1 MNHNY, CDR2 SVGAGI (reference sequence). V shed 11 bases and J shed 1 base, with 8 bases lying between them. The CDR3 covers 11 residues. CDR3 sequence (DNA): TGTGCCGGGGGCCCCCAAGAGACCCAGTACTTC. It translates to CAGGPQETQYF.

V gene TRBV6-5 combines with J gene TRBJ1-6, with a possible D match to TRBD1 (6 bases). CDR3 size: 13 residues. Between the trimmed V and J ends, which lost 6 bases and 13 bases, there was a span of 16 bases. The V gene's germline CDR1 is MNHEY and CDR2 SVGAGI. CDR3 nucleotide sequence: TGTGCCAGCAGGGGGGCAGGGCGGGGGCCCCTCCACTTT. Its translation is CASRGAGRGPLHF.

This clone was seen more than once but under ten times. This rearrangement joins TRBV6-5 to TRBJ2-3, with 7 positions matching TRBD1. The ends lost 6 bases at V and 2 bases at J; junction bases unmatched: 8. CDR3 size: 15 residues. Per the germline V gene, CDR1 is MNHEY and CDR2 is SVGAGI. The DNA of the CDR3 is TGTGCCAGCAGACCTAAGGGACAGTCCACAGATACGCAGTATTTT. It is translated as CASRPKGQSTDTQYF.

This chain's CDR3 is CASRGGLAEDYNEQFF. The CDR3 nucleotides read TGCGCCAGCAGGGGGGGACTAGCGGAGGACTACAATGAGCAGTTCTTC. The chain recombines TRBV10-2 with TRBJ2-1, with TRBD2 matching 11 bases. The CDR3 has 16 residues. Trimming cost V 6 bases and J 3 bases; bases outside gene matches: 7. Looked up from germline, CDR1 is WSHSY and CDR2 is SAAADI.

The V gene is TRBV7-9, the J gene TRBJ1-4, with D hard to call. Germline CDR1 SEHNR, CDR2 FQNEAQ (reference sequence). The CDR3 length is 12 residues. Trimming shortened V by 5 bases and J by 8 bases, and 9 bases separated the two germline ends. The CDR3 coding sequence is TGTGCCAGCAGCCCACACAGAGAAAAACTGTTTTTT. It translates to CASSPHREKLFF.

The chain combines TRBV7-9 with TRBJ2-6; maybe TRBD2 (6 bases). V was shortened by 5 bases and J by 4 bases, with 15 bases between the two germline ends. The CDR3 extends over 16 amino acids. Looked up from germline, CDR1 is SEHNR and CDR2 is FQNEAQ (reference sequence). CDR3 amino acids: CASSPPGAVGANVLTF. In DNA, the CDR3 is TGTGCCAGCAGCCCACCGGGAGCGGTCGGGGCCAACGTCCTGACTTTC.

The chain couples TRBV5-1 to TRBJ2-3, with D tentatively TRBD1 (6 bases). This CDR3 region has 17 residues. In germline, CDR1 is SGHRS, CDR2 YFSETQ. The ends were cut back, 1 base at V and 0 bases at J, with 15 bases in the middle. The CDR3 loop reads CASSLNPPGASTDTQYF. In DNA form, the CDR3 reads TGCGCCAGCAGCTTGAATCCCCCAGGGGCCAGCACAGATACGCAGTATTTT.

This clone has more than one count but fewer than ten. The genes are TRBV2 and TRBJ1-6, with TRBD1 identical over 7 bases. Germline V lookup: CDR1 SNHLY, CDR2 FYNNEI. The CDR3 has 14 residues. The ends lost 6 bases at V and 9 bases at J; junction bases unmatched: 8. CDR3 nucleotide sequence: TGTGCCAGCAGACCCGGACAGGTCGGTTCACCCCTCCACTTT. Its translation is CASRPGQVGSPLHF.

Here the CDR3 DNA reads TGTGCCAGCAGTTACTCAAGGACTAGCGTTTACGAGCAGTACTTC. Its protein product is CASSYSRTSVYEQYF. The rearrangement joins TRBV6-5 to TRBJ2-7, with 9 bases identical to TRBD2. The CDR3 is made up of 15 amino acids. In germline, CDR1 is MNHEY, CDR2 SVGAGI. V lost 0 bases and J lost 4; bases outside the gene matches: 4.